This TCR beta chain came from a study of T cells after yellow fever vaccination. Study outcomes and limitations: Post-booster samples contained most primary-vaccination clones (approximately 95% CD4, about 90% CD8).

V dropped 1 base and J dropped 4 bases, with 8 bases sitting between them. Germline V gene sequence: CDR1 SGHTA, CDR2 FQGNSA. The CDR3 is made up of 14 amino acids. TCR cDNA, made by 5'RACE template switching, carried an added universal primer site and UMIs. TCRdb independently ran MiXCR on the 5' RACE reads; one entry per CDR3 protein. The sample has about 630,000 distinct CDR3 sequences, roughly an eighth seen once. This clonotype was seen many times. The antigen is undetermined. This clonotype was obtained from a man aged 30 to 39 who received the YFV17D yellow fever vaccine. The input for sequencing was PBMCs, taken on the day of the yellow fever booster vaccination. The chain employs TRBV7-2 and TRBJ1-5; unclear D gene. The DNA for the CDR3 is TGTGCCAGCAGCTTAGAACCGGAAAATCAGCCCCAGCATTTT. Translating gives CASSLEPENQPQHF. Based on the CDR3 plus reference TRBV7-2 and TRBJ1-5, the full variable domain is GAGVSQSPSNKVTEKGKDVELRCDPISGHTALYWYRQSLGQGLEFLIYFQGNSAPDKSGLPSDRFSAERTGGSVSTLTIQRTQQEDSAVYLCASSLEPENQPQHFGDGTRLSIL.